The entry below gives a single T cell receptor beta chain sequence along with its context. Original processing methods: Amplifying reference gene primers gave estimates of nucleated cell counts. Sequencing was performed with immunoSEQ multiplex PCR; in TCRdb, only in-frame clones are kept and a portion is missing. V and J calls and clone size are those listed in that table; D and trimming were worked out from the DNA. The sample lists under 300,000 clones; under 90% were seen once. This sample was included in a study of blood T cell repertoires in COVID-19. Study context: Collection of acute and convalescent COVID-19 samples took place in the United States, Italy and Spain. PBMCs, B-cell-depleted T cells, or T cells provided the cDNA or gDNA that made up the material.

The germline CDR1 and CDR2 sequences are LGHDT and YNNKEL (reference sequence). The ends lost 2 bases at V and 1 base at J; junction bases unmatched: 4. This CDR3 spans 15 amino acids. The clonotype originates from a woman aged 45-60 years who had recovered from COVID-19. The chain has TRBV3-1 (or the pseudogene TRBV3-2) and TRBJ1-1; 7 bases agree with TRBD1. Sequencing used peripheral blood. The chain's CDR3 is CASSQTTGSNTEAFF. The CDR3 region has the DNA TGTGCCAGCAGCCAAACGACAGGGTCGAACACTGAAGCTTTCTTT.